This TCR beta chain came from a study of response to subunit inactivated influenza vaccine. This clonotype was observed a few times. TCRdb re-derived calls from the RT-PCR reads in MiXCR, one entry per CDR3 protein. The profile shows 490,000 or so distinct CDR3 sequences, around 8% of them singletons. The V end lost 7 bases, the J end lost 7 bases, and 14 bases lay between the germline ends. The CDR3 runs to 12 residues. The receptor was derived from a man aged 45-69 years who received an inactivated influenza vaccine. The chain combines TRBV12-3 or TRBV12-4 with TRBJ2-7, with D perhaps TRBD1 (6 bases). This specimen was PBMCs from blood, taken less than 30 months after vaccination. The CDR3 sequence is CASTPGTLEQYF. The DNA for the CDR3 is TGTGCCAGCACCCCCGGGACACTTGAGCAGTACTTC.